The 25 T cell receptor beta chains given below trace back to one sample, sequenced in a study of blood T cell repertoires in COVID-19. Assay used: immunoSEQ multiplex PCR; TCRdb lists only in-frame clones, some missing. The table shows tens of thousands of clones, with roughly 80% occurring only once. The sample taken for sequencing was peripheral blood. These receptors came from a human donor with acute or convalescent COVID-19. The donor label of this sample is uncertain.

CDR3 loop: CASSWGDLRQGRTEAFF. In DNA form, the CDR3 reads TGCGCCAGCAGCTGGGGAGATTTACGACAGGGGAGGACTGAAGCTTTCTTT. The gene calls are TRBV5-1 and TRBJ1-1; 8 bases are shared with TRBD1. The CDR3 length is 17 residues. CDR1 is SGHRS and CDR2 is YFSETQ in the germline V gene. V dropped 3 bases and J dropped 5; count of bases not matched to a gene: 15. Based on the CDR3 plus reference TRBV5-1 and TRBJ1-1, the full variable domain is KAGVTQTPRYLIKTRGQQVTLSCSPISGHRSVSWYQQTPGQGLQFLFEYFSETQRNKGNFPGRFSGRQFSNSRSEMNVSTLELGDSALYLCASSWGDLRQGRTEAFFGQGTRLTVV.

This clone was recorded a few times. This rearrangement joins TRBV27 to TRBJ1-2; 10 bases are a match to TRBD1. Germline-derived CDR1 and CDR2 are MNHEY and SMNVEV (reference sequence). CDR3 length: 17 residues. With 0 bases clipped from V and 4 bases from J, the junction kept 8 bases outside the gene matches. The CDR3 reads CASSLSRQGAFIYGYTF. CDR3 coding DNA: TGTGCCAGCAGTTTATCCCGACAGGGGGCATTTATCTATGGCTACACCTTC.

The CDR3 here is CASSSVQGYGYTF. The DNA of the CDR3 is TGTGCCAGTAGTTCTGTACAGGGCTATGGCTACACCTTC. The rearrangement uses TRBV19 and TRBJ1-2; D is perhaps TRBD1 (6 bases). This CDR3 contains 13 residues. V shed 5 bases and J shed 4 bases, with 11 bases lying between them. Germline V gene data show CDR1 as LNHDA and CDR2 as SQIVND (reference sequence).

There are a few counts of this clone. The chain employs TRBV27 and TRBJ1-5; 9 bases line up with TRBD1. Germline CDR1 MNHEY, CDR2 SMNVEV (reference sequence). The V gene end was trimmed by 5 bases and the J gene end by 0 bases; junction bases not matched to a gene: 11. CDR3 length: 18 residues. The CDR3 DNA reads as TGTGCCAGCAGTCAACAAGGGACAGGGATCTATAGCAATCAGCCCCAGCATTTT. It is translated as CASSQQGTGIYSNQPQHF.

This chain joins TRBV5-1 and TRBJ2-2, with no clear D. Trimming took 2 bases from V and 4 from J, leaving 15 bases between them. Germline V gives CDR1 SGHRS, CDR2 YFSETQ. CDR3 length equals 16 residues. CDR3 DNA sequence: TGCGCCAGCAGCTTTGAAGAGCTAGTACTCACCGGGGAGCTGTTTTTT. This translates into CASSFEELVLTGELFF.

The V gene is TRBV30, the J gene TRBJ1-2; no clear D. Germline CDR1 reads GTSNPN; CDR2 reads SVGIG (reference sequence). V was pared by 4 bases and J by 4 bases, with 10 bases between. This CDR3 comprises 12 residues. This chain's CDR3 is CAWTAGLYGYTF. CDR3 coding DNA: TGTGCCTGGACGGCAGGACTCTATGGCTACACCTTC. Supplemented by reference TRBV30 and TRBJ1-2, the full variable domain reads SQTIHQWPATLVQPVGSPLSLECTVEGTSNPNLYWYRQAAGRGLQLLFYSVGIGQISSEVPQNLSASRPQDRQFILSSKKLLLSDSGFYLCAWTAGLYGYTFGSGTRLTVV.

The genes are TRBV2 and TRBJ2-1; the match to TRBD2 covers 10 bases. After removal of 11 bases from V and 2 bases from J, the junction contained 6 bases not matched to a gene. Germline CDR1 and CDR2: SNHLY and FYNNEI. The CDR3 has 14 residues. In nucleotides, the CDR3 is TGTGCCGGGGAGCGGGAGGGCGCCTACAATGAGCAGTTCTTC. The encoded protein is CAGEREGAYNEQFF.

The chain joins TRBV28 to TRBJ1-1, with D possibly matching TRBD1 (5 bases). V was cut by 7 bases and J by 5 bases, with 20 bases left in between. This CDR3 spans 15 amino acids. CDR1 is MDHEN, CDR2 SYDVKM, per germline. CDR3 region: CASTPPRGWETEAFF. The CDR3 DNA follows: TGTGCCAGCACTCCCCCCCGGGGGTGGGAGACTGAAGCTTTCTTT.

The chain is built from TRBV5-6 and TRBJ1-4, with 9 bases matching TRBD1. Germline lookup yields CDR1 SGHDT and CDR2 YYEEEE. V shed 4 bases and J 6 bases; nucleotides not matched to a gene: 10. The CDR3 totals 16 residues. The CDR3 loop reads CASSPRWTGVDEKLFF. The CDR3 DNA reads TGTGCCAGCAGCCCCCGATGGACAGGGGTGGATGAAAAACTGTTTTTT. The variable domain in full, with the rest retrieved from reference TRBV5-6 and TRBJ1-4, is DAGVTQSPTHLIKTRGQQVTLRCSPKSGHDTVSWYQQALGQGPQFIFQYYEEEERQRGNFPDRFSGHQFPNYSSELNVNALLLGDSALYLCASSPRWTGVDEKLFFGSGTQLSVL.

The V call is TRBV7-6, the J call TRBJ2-1, with 11 bases that match TRBD2. Germline values: CDR1 SGHVS, CDR2 FNYEAQ. Germline trimming cut 1 base from V and 5 bases from J; bases unmatched to any gene: 1. The CDR3 has 15 amino acids. The CDR3 sequence is CASSLELAGDNEQFF. The CDR3 DNA reads as TGTGCCAGCAGCTTAGAACTAGCGGGAGACAATGAGCAGTTCTTC.

This chain joins TRBV6-4 and TRBJ1-6, with D unclear. The V gene lost 3 bases and the J gene lost 7 bases, with 7 bases spanning the gap. The length of the CDR3 is 13 residues. CDR1 MRHNA and CDR2 SNTAGT come from the germline V gene. Here the CDR3 reads CASSEIINSPLHF. The CDR3 bases are TGTGCCAGCAGTGAAATTATAAATTCACCCCTCCACTTT.

The chain uses TRBV3-1 (or the pseudogene TRBV3-2) and TRBJ2-7; the match to TRBD1 covers 7 bases. V was pared by 1 base and J by 5 bases, with 2 bases of the junction left unmatched. CDR3 length equals 13 residues. The germline gives CDR1 LGHDT, CDR2 YNNKEL (reference sequence). For the CDR3, the DNA is TGTGCCAGCAGCCAAGCAGGGGGACACGAGCAGTACTTC. It specifies CASSQAGGHEQYF.

This chain joins TRBV7-8 and TRBJ1-1; no firm D call. The germline V gene encodes CDR1 SGHVS and CDR2 FQNEAQ. This CDR3 spans 13 amino acids. Trimming removed 4 bases from V and 6 bases from J, with 12 bases in between. The CDR3 here is CASSSAGVSEAFF. In DNA form, the CDR3 reads TGTGCCAGCAGCTCAGCCGGGGTGTCTGAAGCTTTCTTT.

The chain uses TRBV6-6 and TRBJ2-3, with D possibly matching TRBD2 (6 bases). From germline, CDR1 is MNHNY and CDR2 SVGAGI (reference sequence). This CDR3 has 16 residues. V was trimmed by 6 bases and J by 1 base, leaving 17 bases between them. The CDR3 nucleotides are TGTGCCAGCAGCCCCGAAAGGGGAGGAGGCACAGATACGCAGTATTTT. Translating it yields CASSPERGGGTDTQYF.

The chain employs TRBV18 and TRBJ1-1, with 8 bases lining up with TRBD1. The CDR3 spans 15 residues. V lost 3 bases and J lost 1; bases outside the gene matches: 4. From germline, CDR1 is KGHSH and CDR2 LQKENI. The CDR3 DNA reads TGTGCCAGCTCACCGTTTGGACAGGGGAACACTGAAGCTTTCTTT. It is translated as CASSPFGQGNTEAFF.

This clone was picked up a small number of times. The chain links TRBV4-2 to TRBJ1-3, with 7 bases identical to TRBD1. CDR3 size: 17 residues. J was trimmed by 5 bases and V by 0 bases; bases with no gene match: 10. From germline, CDR1 is LGHNA and CDR2 YNFKEQ. Here the CDR3 DNA reads TGTGCCAGCAGCCAAGATATTCTGGGACAGCCCAGAAACACCATATATTTT. Translated, it gives CASSQDILGQPRNTIYF.

This clone occurred a few times. The chain uses TRBV19 and TRBJ1-1; perhaps TRBD1 as D (5 bases). Trimming removed 6 bases at V and 1 base at J, with 9 bases between. CDR3 length equals 13 residues. Germline CDR1 LNHDA, CDR2 SQIVND (reference sequence). Here the CDR3 reads CASSRTRNTEAFF. The CDR3 DNA sequence: TGTGCCAGTAGCCGGACAAGGAACACTGAAGCTTTCTTT.

This clone was observed a handful of times. The chain links TRBV5-6 to TRBJ2-7, with D unresolved. The CDR3 runs 11 residues. Trimming left V 4 bases short and J 7 bases short, with 9 bases between. Germline assignment: CDR1 SGHDT and CDR2 YYEEEE. The CDR3 nucleotides are TGTGCCAGCAGCCGGGTCGGGGAGCAGTACTTC. Translating gives CASSRVGEQYF.

The chain uses TRBV20-1 and TRBJ2-3; TRBD2 aligns across 8 bases. Germline CDR1 and CDR2: DFQATT and SNEGSKA (reference sequence). The CDR3 is 15 amino acids. J was trimmed by 2 bases and V by 3 bases; bases with no gene match: 7. CDR3 bases: TGCAGTGCTAGTGGGGTCGGGGGGGACACAGATACGCAGTATTTT. Encoded protein: CSASGVGGDTDTQYF.

The chain employs TRBV5-4 and TRBJ2-1, with D tentatively TRBD2 (7 bases). From germline, CDR1 is SGHNT and CDR2 YYREEE (reference sequence). V lost 0 bases and J lost 10, with 17 bases in between. The CDR3 totals 15 residues. The CDR3 loop is CASSLGGGALREQFF. The CDR3 DNA reads as TGTGCCAGCAGCTTGGGAGGGGGGGCCTTGCGGGAGCAGTTCTTC.

This clone has a count of ten or more. The genes are TRBV5-5 and TRBJ2-3; 14 nucleotides line up with TRBD2. The ends lost 6 bases at V and 4 bases at J; junction bases unmatched: 7. There are 16 residues in the CDR3. Germline values: CDR1 SGHKS, CDR2 YYEKEE (reference sequence). CDR3 protein: CASIRTSGRLADTQYF. CDR3 nucleotides: TGTGCCAGCATACGGACTAGCGGGAGGTTGGCAGATACGCAGTATTTT.

J is TRBJ2-6 and V is TRBV10-2; weak D call: TRBD2 (7 bases). Germline V lookup: CDR1 WSHSY, CDR2 SAAADI. Trimming left V 7 bases short and J 1 base short, with 17 bases between. This CDR3 has 17 residues. CDR3 DNA: TGCGCCAGCAACGAGGGGGGGCGCGTGTCTGGGGCCAACGTCCTGACTTTC. Encoded protein: CASNEGGRVSGANVLTF.

In its sample, this clone was seen once. The rearrangement links TRBV19 to TRBJ1-1, with 7 bases identical to TRBD1. The CDR3 is 12 amino acids. In germline, CDR1 is LNHDA, CDR2 SQIVND (reference sequence). The junction had 5 bases not matched to a gene; V was cut back by 5 bases and J by 8 bases. Written as DNA, the CDR3 is TGTGCCAGTAGTGGACAGGTTGCCGAAGCTTTCTTT. Translated: CASSGQVAEAFF.

This clone was recorded once. J is TRBJ1-5 and V is TRBV7-9; D is unclear. The CDR3 is made up of 14 amino acids. V was clipped by 6 bases and J by 7 bases, with 16 bases between them. CDR1 is SEHNR and CDR2 is FQNEAQ in the germline V gene (reference sequence). Written as DNA, the CDR3 is TGTGCCAGCAGATCCAGTAGGGCGGGACAGCCCCAGCATTTT. It yields the protein CASRSSRAGQPQHF.

CDR3 protein: CATSDLWTGRSSYEQYF. In DNA form, the CDR3 reads TGTGCCACCAGTGATTTGTGGACAGGCCGGAGCTCCTACGAGCAGTACTTC. This rearrangement joins TRBV24-1 to TRBJ2-7; 7 positions match TRBD1. Germline lookup yields CDR1 KGHDR and CDR2 SFDVKD. The CDR3 loop spans 17 amino acids. V dropped 0 bases and J dropped 0; count of bases not matched to a gene: 7.